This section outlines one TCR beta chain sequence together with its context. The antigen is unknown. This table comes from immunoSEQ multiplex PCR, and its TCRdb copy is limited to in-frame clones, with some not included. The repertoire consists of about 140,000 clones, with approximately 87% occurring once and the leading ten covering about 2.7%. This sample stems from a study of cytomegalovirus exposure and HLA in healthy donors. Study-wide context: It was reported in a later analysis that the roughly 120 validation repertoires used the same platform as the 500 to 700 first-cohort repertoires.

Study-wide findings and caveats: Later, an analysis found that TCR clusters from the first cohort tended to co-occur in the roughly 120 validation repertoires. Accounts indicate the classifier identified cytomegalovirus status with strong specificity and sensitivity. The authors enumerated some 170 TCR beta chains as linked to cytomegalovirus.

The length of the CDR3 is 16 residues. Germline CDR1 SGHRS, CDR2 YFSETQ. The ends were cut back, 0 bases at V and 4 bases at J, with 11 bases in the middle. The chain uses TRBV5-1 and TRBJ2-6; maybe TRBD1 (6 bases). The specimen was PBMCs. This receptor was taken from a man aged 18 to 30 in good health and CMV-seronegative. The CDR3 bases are TGCGCCAGCAGCTTGGCAACAGGGATCGGGGCCAACGTCCTGACTTTC. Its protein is CASSLATGIGANVLTF.